The 26 T cell receptor beta chains reported below all come from one sample, sequenced in a study of blood T cell repertoires in COVID-19. Using immunoSEQ multiplex PCR, the repertoire was profiled, and TCRdb retains in-frame clones only, with some absent. This sample has about 340,000 clones, with approximately 82% found just once. The sequencing input was peripheral blood. Receptor source: a man aged 25 to 40 with active or convalescent COVID-19.

J is TRBJ1-5 and V is TRBV6-2 or TRBV6-3; D is ambiguous. Germline V lookup: CDR1 MNHEY, CDR2 SVGEGT. This CDR3 contains 15 residues. The germline V and J ends were trimmed by 7 bases and 4 bases, with 17 bases remaining between them. The CDR3 here is CASTPSRPGNQPQHF. CDR3 sequence (DNA): TGTGCCAGCACCCCTTCGCGTCCGGGTAATCAGCCCCAGCATTTT.

This chain uses TRBV9 with TRBJ2-1; 14 bases are shared with TRBD2. CDR3 length equals 22 residues. The germline gives CDR1 SGDLS, CDR2 YYNGEE. J gave up 3 bases and V 4 bases, and 21 bases lay outside the gene matches. CDR3 DNA: TGTGCCAGCAGCTCCCCTGGGGGTGGACTAGCGGGAGGCCGGTCGGTCTACAATGAGCAGTTCTTC. As protein: CASSSPGGGLAGGRSVYNEQFF.

The CDR3 loop is CASSDRAGGPKETQYF. CDR3 nucleotide sequence: TGTGCCAGCAGCGACCGAGCGGGAGGGCCGAAAGAGACCCAGTACTTC. This chain connects TRBV21-1 to TRBJ2-5; TRBD2 reflects the table's D call only, with no check against the DNA. TRBV21-1 constitutes a pseudogene. The CDR3 has 16 amino acids.

V usage is TRBV7-9 and J usage is TRBJ1-2; 7 nucleotides align to TRBD1. There are 15 residues in the CDR3. After removal of 5 bases from V and 2 bases from J, the junction contained 8 bases not matched to a gene. Germline V gene data show CDR1 as SEHNR and CDR2 as FQNEAQ (reference sequence). Here the CDR3 reads CASSQGQPLNYGYTF. The CDR3 region has the DNA TGTGCCAGCAGCCAGGGACAGCCTTTGAACTATGGCTACACCTTC.

The gene calls are TRBV7-2 and TRBJ1-4; 8 bases agree with TRBD1. The trim removed 4 bases at V and 7 bases at J, leaving 5 bases unmatched. The CDR3 length is 14 residues. Germline V CDR1 and CDR2: SGHTA, FQGNSA. The CDR3 region has the DNA TGTGCCAGCAGCTCGTCAGGGGGCTTTGAAAAACTGTTTTTT. Its translation: CASSSSGGFEKLFF.

The J gene is TRBJ2-3, the V gene TRBV19; TRBD2 might be the D (6 bases). Germline CDR1 and CDR2: LNHDA and SQIVND (reference sequence). The CDR3 runs to 14 residues. The V gene lost 5 bases and the J gene lost 2 bases, with 11 bases spanning the gap. Written as DNA, the CDR3 is TGTGCCAGTAGTTTCGCGGGATCCACAGATACGCAGTATTTT. As protein: CASSFAGSTDTQYF.

The V gene is TRBV29-1, the J gene TRBJ2-3, with a possible D match to TRBD2 (7 bases). CDR3 length equals 13 residues. V dropped 4 bases and J dropped 3 bases, with 11 bases sitting between them. Germline V gives CDR1 SQVTM, CDR2 ANQGSEA. CDR3 DNA sequence: TGCAGCGTTGTAGGGGGAGGGACAGATACGCAGTATTTT. It specifies CSVVGGGTDTQYF.

This clone is a singleton in its sample. V gene TRBV13 combines with J gene TRBJ1-1, with D possibly TRBD1 on 6 matching bases. There are 14 residues in the CDR3. Germline assignment: CDR1 PRHDT and CDR2 FYEKMQ (reference sequence). The V gene lost 5 bases and the J gene lost 1 base, with 11 bases spanning the gap. CDR3 sequence (DNA): TGTGCCAGCAGCCCTGACAGGACGAACACTGAAGCTTTCTTT. It translates to CASSPDRTNTEAFF.

This chain joins TRBV2 and TRBJ2-2, with a possible D match to TRBD2 (5 bases). Germline assignment: CDR1 SNHLY and CDR2 FYNNEI. Trimming removed 5 bases from V and 0 bases from J, with 10 bases in between. The CDR3 has 15 amino acids. Written as DNA, the CDR3 is TGTGCCAGCAGTTTCGCGAGGGCGAACACCGGGGAGCTGTTTTTT. Translation gives CASSFARANTGELFF.

There are a few counts of this clone. V usage is TRBV2 and J usage is TRBJ1-6; unclear D gene. There are 17 residues in the CDR3. The ends were cut back, 4 bases at V and 0 bases at J, with 13 bases in the middle. The germline gives CDR1 SNHLY, CDR2 FYNNEI. CDR3 DNA sequence: TGTGCCAGCAGTGTTCCCCCAGGTAGCTCCTATAATTCACCCCTCCACTTT. It encodes CASSVPPGSSYNSPLHF.

The chain combines TRBV29-1 with TRBJ1-2; maybe TRBD1 (5 bases). This CDR3 contains 14 residues. Trimming left V 0 bases short and J 0 bases short, with 8 bases between. In germline, CDR1 is SQVTM, CDR2 ANQGSEA. The CDR3 loop reads CSVEDQGTNYGYTF. CDR3 nucleotide sequence: TGCAGCGTTGAAGATCAGGGAACTAACTATGGCTACACCTTC.

This clone was picked up one time. The genes are TRBV19 and TRBJ2-2, with 7 positions matching TRBD1. Germline CDR1 reads LNHDA; CDR2 reads SQIVND (reference sequence). This CDR3 is built from 14 residues. The J segment lost 5 bases and the V segment lost 6 bases, leaving 6 bases of the junction unmatched. The CDR3 sequence is CASSLQGWTGELFF. For the CDR3, the DNA is TGTGCCAGTAGCTTACAGGGGTGGACCGGGGAGCTGTTTTTT.

The rearrangement links TRBV19 to TRBJ1-2; D is unresolved. In germline, CDR1 is LNHDA, CDR2 SQIVND (reference sequence). CDR3 size: 13 residues. V was pared by 4 bases and J by 2 bases, with 8 bases between. The CDR3 nucleotides are TGTGCCAGTAGTAGTACGGTAAACTATGGCTACACCTTC. This sequence encodes CASSSTVNYGYTF.

V usage is TRBV15 and J usage is TRBJ2-3; tentative D call: TRBD1 (6 bases). Germline CDR1 and CDR2: LNHNV and YYDKDF (reference sequence). CDR3 length equals 20 residues. The V and J ends lost 3 bases and 1 base respectively, with 26 bases between them. CDR3 region: CATSRDSGTLTFLGTDTQYF. CDR3 in DNA: TGTGCCACCAGCAGGGATTCCGGGACACTTACCTTCCTGGGCACAGATACGCAGTATTTT.

The chain joins TRBV7-3 to TRBJ1-1; TRBD1 agrees at 7 bases. V trimming: 2 bases; J trimming: 4 bases; junction bases outside the gene matches: 7. This CDR3 comprises 15 residues. CDR1 and CDR2 from the germline V gene are SGHTA and FQGTGA. The CDR3 here is CASSLLGGMGTEAFF. The CDR3 DNA sequence: TGTGCCAGCAGCTTACTAGGGGGCATGGGCACTGAAGCTTTCTTT. The full variable domain, with the rest looked up from reference TRBV7-3 and TRBJ1-1, is GAGVSQTPSNKVTEKGKYVELRCDPISGHTALYWYRQSLGQGPEFLIYFQGTGAADDSGLPNDRFFAVRPEGSVSTLKIQRTERGDSAVYLCASSLLGGMGTEAFFGQGTRLTVV.

The chain carries TRBV28 and TRBJ1-5; TRBD1 matches 9 bases. The CDR3 is made up of 14 amino acids. The V gene's germline CDR1 is MDHEN and CDR2 SYDVKM. The CDR3 DNA reads as TGTGCATACCCCGGACAGGGGAGACATCAGCCCCAGCATTTT. Translation: CAYPGQGRHQPQHF.

The V gene is TRBV5-1, the J gene TRBJ1-3; D is possibly TRBD1 (5 bases). V was pared by 0 bases and J by 0 bases, with 7 bases between. The germline V gene encodes CDR1 SGHRS and CDR2 YFSETQ. CDR3 length: 15 residues. The CDR3 sequence is CASSLGRGSGNTIYF. In nucleotides, the CDR3 is TGCGCCAGCAGCTTGGGAAGGGGCTCTGGAAACACCATATATTTT.

V is TRBV24-1 and J is TRBJ2-2; 8 bases align to TRBD1. V gave up 3 bases and J gave up 3 bases; unmatched junction bases: 2. There are 15 residues in the CDR3. Per the germline V gene, CDR1 is KGHDR and CDR2 is SFDVKD. The CDR3 bases are TGTGCCACCAGTGATCCGGACAGGGACACCGGGGAGCTGTTTTTT. The encoded protein is CATSDPDRDTGELFF.

This clone is a singleton in its sample. J is TRBJ2-7 and V is TRBV2, with 9 positions matching TRBD2. CDR3 length: 14 amino acids. Germline CDR1 reads SNHLY; CDR2 reads FYNNEI. Unmatched junction bases numbered 8, after V lost 9 bases and J lost 2 bases. The CDR3 reads CAREAGGSTYEQYF. In nucleotides, the CDR3 is TGTGCCAGAGAGGCGGGAGGGAGTACCTACGAGCAGTACTTC.

The rearrangement links TRBV30 to TRBJ2-1; the match to TRBD2 covers 9 bases. V dropped 0 bases and J dropped 6; count of bases not matched to a gene: 6. Germline CDR1 is GTSNPN and CDR2 is SVGIG (reference sequence). The CDR3 length is 15 residues. For the CDR3, the DNA is TGTGCCTGGAGTGTAGGTCTAGCGGGGCTCAATGAGCAGTTCTTC. Residues: CAWSVGLAGLNEQFF.

CDR3 DNA: TGTGCCAGCAGCTCCATCGGGACAGGGTGGAGGAACACTGAAGCTTTCTTT. Amino acids: CASSSIGTGWRNTEAFF. This sequence joins TRBV13 and TRBJ1-1, with 9 bases identical to TRBD1. Per the germline V gene, CDR1 is PRHDT and CDR2 is FYEKMQ (reference sequence). With V trimmed by 4 bases and J by 1 base, 10 bases remained unmatched. There are 17 residues in the CDR3.

In DNA, the CDR3 is TGTGCCTGGAGTGGGCCGGGGGGCGCGGGTTATGGCTACACCTTC. Protein product: CAWSGPGGAGYGYTF. V and J are TRBV30 and TRBJ1-2; D may be TRBD1 (6 bases). The CDR3 spans 15 residues. The V end was cut by 1 base, the J end by 5 bases, with 17 bases between. Germline loops: CDR1 GTSNPN, CDR2 SVGIG (reference sequence).

In its sample, this clone was seen once. The V gene is TRBV13, the J gene TRBJ1-4, with D unclear. V shed 3 bases and J shed 7 bases, with 12 bases lying between them. Germline lookup yields CDR1 PRHDT and CDR2 FYEKMQ (reference sequence). The CDR3 consists of 14 residues. The CDR3 reads CASSFRPGSEKLFF. The CDR3, as DNA: TGTGCCAGCAGCTTCCGCCCGGGAAGTGAAAAACTGTTTTTT.

The chain joins TRBV5-4 to TRBJ2-7; 9 bases align to TRBD2. The length of the CDR3 is 16 residues. Trimming cost V 0 bases and J 2 bases; bases outside gene matches: 6. Per the germline V gene, CDR1 is SGHNT and CDR2 is YYREEE (reference sequence). This CDR3 reads CASSLEASGETYEQYF. The DNA of the CDR3 is TGTGCCAGCAGCTTGGAGGCTAGCGGGGAAACCTACGAGCAGTACTTC.

V gene TRBV9 combines with J gene TRBJ1-3; possibly TRBD1 for D (5 bases). This CDR3 has 16 residues. Trimming removed 3 bases at V and 2 bases at J, with 15 bases between. Germline V CDR1 and CDR2: SGDLS, YYNGEE. CDR3 DNA sequence: TGTGCCAGCAGCGGAAAGACAGCAGACCCTGGAAACACCATATATTTT. Its translation: CASSGKTADPGNTIYF.

The rearrangement links TRBV6-5 to TRBJ2-1; the D gene is possibly TRBD1 (6 bases). The CDR3 consists of 12 residues. V was cut by 6 bases and J by 5 bases, with 8 bases left in between. CDR1 and CDR2 from the germline V gene are MNHEY and SVGAGI. Here the CDR3 reads CASRGAHNEQFF. DNA for the CDR3: TGTGCCAGCAGGGGGGCCCACAATGAGCAGTTCTTC.